The 29 T cell receptor beta chains reported below all come from one sample, sequenced in a study of OX40 agonist ivuxolimab in advanced cancers. Sequencing used immunoSEQ multiplex PCR; TCRdb keeps in-frame clones, though not all of them. The table includes approximately 70,000 clones, about 91% detected once. Specimen: CD4+ or CD8+ T cells sorted from blood, collected in a trial of the OX40 agonist ivuxolimab. These receptors were obtained from an adult with an advanced solid tumor such as melanoma, head and neck, liver or kidney cancer.

This clone was observed a few times. This sequence joins TRBV9 and TRBJ1-1; D call uncertain. V shed 2 bases and J shed 1 base, with 9 bases lying between them. This CDR3 spans 14 amino acids. CDR1 SGDLS and CDR2 YYNGEE come from the germline V gene. The CDR3 DNA follows: TGTGCCAGCAGCGTTGGGCTTGGGAACACTGAAGCTTTCTTT. Translating it yields CASSVGLGNTEAFF.

This chain connects TRBV30 to TRBJ2-5; TRBD2 matches at 9 bases. This CDR3 has 16 residues. CDR1 is GTSNPN, CDR2 SVGIG, per germline (reference sequence). V gave up 0 bases and J gave up 5 bases; unmatched junction bases: 10. The CDR3 DNA follows: TGTGCCTGGAGTGTAAAAGCGGGAGGTGTTTTCGAGACCCAGTACTTC. Translating gives CAWSVKAGGVFETQYF.

The genes are TRBV19 and TRBJ1-2; D not certain. The V gene lost 3 bases and the J gene lost 7 bases, with 15 bases spanning the gap. CDR1 is LNHDA, CDR2 SQIVND, per germline (reference sequence). The CDR3 is made up of 14 amino acids. DNA for the CDR3: TGTGCCAGTAGTATCAACACCTCGAAGTCTGGCTACACCTTC. Protein product: CASSINTSKSGYTF. The complete variable domain, with remaining parts taken from reference TRBV19 and TRBJ1-2, reads DGGITQSPKYLFRKEGQNVTLSCEQNLNHDAMYWYRQDPGQGLRLIYYSQIVNDFQKGDIAEGYSVSREKKESFPLTVTSAQKNPTAFYLCASSINTSKSGYTFGSGTRLTVV.

The J gene is TRBJ2-5, the V gene TRBV10-3; 7 bases fit TRBD1. Germline V CDR1 and CDR2: ENHRY, SYGVKD. The CDR3 spans 15 residues. V lost 6 bases and J lost 2; bases outside the gene matches: 9. The CDR3 loop is CAIRDDRVPQETQYF. For the CDR3, the DNA is TGTGCCATCAGAGACGACAGGGTCCCTCAAGAGACCCAGTACTTC.

The chain uses TRBV6-5 and TRBJ1-2, with D maybe TRBD1 (6 bases). This CDR3 contains 16 residues. The germline V and J ends were trimmed by 0 bases and 5 bases, with 16 bases remaining between them. CDR1 is MNHEY and CDR2 is SVGAGI in the germline V gene. The CDR3 DNA is TGTGCCAGCAGTTACTCGTTGCTTCGCAGGGGTTATGGCTACACCTTC. Its protein product is CASSYSLLRRGYGYTF.

This chain connects TRBV6-4 to TRBJ2-3; 7 positions match TRBD2. CDR1 and CDR2 from the germline V gene are MRHNA and SNTAGT. The CDR3 totals 16 residues. Germline trimming cut 4 bases from V and 3 bases from J; bases unmatched to any gene: 10. The CDR3, as DNA: TGTGCCAGCAGTGTCGCCGGGACTACATCGACAGATACGCAGTATTTT. This encodes CASSVAGTTSTDTQYF.

This clone appeared once. The chain links TRBV14 to TRBJ1-1, with D possibly being TRBD1 (5 bases). The CDR3 is 11 amino acids. Germline V lookup: CDR1 SGHDN, CDR2 FVKESK. Trimming pared 1 base from V and 11 bases from J, leaving 8 bases between. The CDR3 region has the DNA TGTGCCAGCAGCCAAGGCCGGGGGGCTTTCTTT. Translated, it gives CASSQGRGAFF.

The V call is TRBV15, the J call TRBJ1-5; the match to TRBD1 covers 7 bases. In germline, CDR1 is LNHNV, CDR2 YYDKDF (reference sequence). This CDR3 comprises 16 residues. V lost 1 base and J lost 6; bases outside the gene matches: 9. CDR3 region: CATSRVGGGDGQPQHF. The CDR3 DNA reads as TGTGCCACCAGCAGAGTTGGAGGGGGCGACGGTCAGCCCCAGCATTTT.

A single count supports this clone. The J gene is TRBJ1-3, the V gene TRBV29-1; 12 bases fit TRBD1. J was trimmed by 4 bases and V by 7 bases; bases with no gene match: 5. The germline CDR1 and CDR2 sequences are SQVTM and ANQGSEA. This CDR3 contains 14 residues. CDR3 DNA: TGCAGCGCAGGGACAGGGGGCGCGGGAAACACCATATATTTT. Translated, it gives CSAGTGGAGNTIYF. Based on the CDR3 plus reference TRBV29-1 and TRBJ1-3, the full variable domain is SAVISQKPSRDICQRGTSLTIQCQVDSQVTMMFWYRQQPGQSLTLIATANQGSEATYESGFVIDKFPISRPNLTFSTLTVSNMSPEDSSIYLCSAGTGGAGNTIYFGEGSWLTVV.

V gene TRBV15 combines with J gene TRBJ2-2; D is perhaps TRBD1 (5 bases). V was clipped by 3 bases and J by 0 bases, with 11 bases between them. This CDR3 contains 16 residues. Germline CDR1 is LNHNV and CDR2 is YYDKDF (reference sequence). DNA for the CDR3: TGTGCCACCAGCAGCCCCAGGGCCACGAACACCGGGGAGCTGTTTTTT. Translated, it gives CATSSPRATNTGELFF.

The rearrangement uses TRBV6-6 and TRBJ1-5; 8 bases agree with TRBD1. Germline V gives CDR1 MNHNY, CDR2 SVGAGI (reference sequence). CDR3 size: 15 residues. The trim removed 6 bases at V and 0 bases at J, leaving 4 bases unmatched. Written as DNA, the CDR3 is TGTGCCAGCAGACCAGGGGGCAATAGCAATCAGCCCCAGCATTTT. Amino acids: CASRPGGNSNQPQHF.

This clone appeared once. The gene calls are TRBV15 and TRBJ2-7; 7 nucleotides align to TRBD2. Germline V gives CDR1 LNHNV, CDR2 YYDKDF (reference sequence). The CDR3 runs to 15 residues. V trimming: 3 bases; J trimming: 1 base; junction bases outside the gene matches: 6. CDR3 amino acids: CATSRLTGGSYEQYF. CDR3 nucleotides: TGTGCCACCAGCAGGCTGACGGGAGGATCCTACGAGCAGTACTTC.

CDR3 residues: CASEEGPGRTDTQYF. The CDR3 DNA sequence: TGTGCCAGCGAGGAGGGGCCCGGTCGCACAGATACGCAGTATTTT. This chain links TRBV19 with TRBJ2-3; D is perhaps TRBD2 (6 bases). V shed 9 bases and J shed 1 base, with 17 bases lying between them. The CDR3 sequence is 15 residues long. The germline V gene encodes CDR1 LNHDA and CDR2 SQIVND (reference sequence).

On this clone: Sequence at one end of the junction differs from germline and may be a read error. This chain connects TRBV30 to TRBJ2-7, with TRBD2 identical over 7 bases. The CDR3 loop spans 13 amino acids. The germline V gene encodes CDR1 GTSNPN and CDR2 SVGIG (reference sequence). CDR3: CAWMGGITGKSVF. Written as DNA, the CDR3 is TGTGCCTGGATGGGGGGGATTACGGGAAAATCGGTTTTC.

This clone was seen a single time. The V and J genes are TRBV2 and TRBJ1-2; possible D gene TRBD1, 5 bases. Between the trimmed V and J ends, which lost 6 bases and 4 bases, there was a span of 15 bases. Germline-derived CDR1 and CDR2 are SNHLY and FYNNEI. The CDR3 runs to 14 residues. The CDR3 is CASRAGTIAYGYTF. In DNA form, the CDR3 reads TGTGCCAGCAGGGCCGGGACGATCGCCTATGGCTACACCTTC.

The chain links TRBV6-6 to TRBJ2-7; TRBD2 aligns across 12 bases. The V gene's germline CDR1 is MNHNY and CDR2 SVGAGI (reference sequence). The CDR3 covers 14 residues. Trimming took 7 bases from V and 4 from J; bases not matched to a gene: 5. DNA of the CDR3: TGTGCCAGCACTGAACTAGCGGGAGGATACGAGCAGTACTTC. This sequence encodes CASTELAGGYEQYF.

The CDR3 loop reads CATSRELGGSYEQYF. The CDR3 nucleotides are TGTGCCACCAGCAGAGAACTCGGGGGCTCCTACGAGCAGTACTTC. This chain connects TRBV15 to TRBJ2-7, with D perhaps TRBD2 (6 bases). V dropped 0 bases and J dropped 0 bases, with 9 bases sitting between them. Germline CDR1 reads LNHNV; CDR2 reads YYDKDF (reference sequence). This CDR3 comprises 15 residues.

The chain uses TRBV19 and TRBJ2-2; no clear D gene. This CDR3 region has 13 residues. V dropped 5 bases and J dropped 2 bases, with 6 bases sitting between them. Germline values: CDR1 LNHDA, CDR2 SQIVND (reference sequence). The DNA of the CDR3 is TGTGCCAGTAGTCCGCACAACACCGGGGAGCTGTTTTTT. Protein sequence: CASSPHNTGELFF.

The CDR3 reads CASSRGQKIYEQYF. The DNA for the CDR3 is TGTGCCAGCAGTCGAGGACAGAAAATTTACGAGCAGTACTTC. This sequence joins TRBV6-5 and TRBJ2-7, with D perhaps TRBD1 (6 bases). Germline CDR1 is MNHEY and CDR2 is SVGAGI. There are 14 residues in the CDR3. Trimming took off 5 bases at V and 4 bases at J, with 15 bases between the two ends.

The chain uses TRBV10-2 and TRBJ2-2; D is uncertain. The germline V and J ends were trimmed by 0 bases and 6 bases, with 5 bases remaining between them. The CDR3 covers 13 residues. Germline V CDR1 and CDR2: WSHSY, SAAADI. The CDR3 DNA reads TGCGCCAGCAGTGAGTCAGGGCCCGGGGAGCTGTTTTTT. Translation: CASSESGPGELFF.

The chain has TRBV5-1 and TRBJ2-7, with 11 positions matching TRBD1. Germline CDR1 reads SGHRS; CDR2 reads YFSETQ. J gave up 5 bases and V 5 bases, and 15 bases lay outside the gene matches. The CDR3 has 17 amino acids. The CDR3 bases are TGCGCCAGCAGGAGTTACCCAGGACAGGGGGCGTTCGACGAGCAGTACTTC. This encodes CASRSYPGQGAFDEQYF.

The rearrangement joins TRBV30 to TRBJ2-2, with a weak D call TRBD1 (5 bases). CDR1 GTSNPN and CDR2 SVGIG come from the germline V gene (reference sequence). V lost 3 bases, J lost 12 bases, and 17 bases lay in between. The CDR3 covers 13 residues. In nucleotides, the CDR3 is TGTGCCTGGAGGTCATCGAACCAGGGAAAGCTGTTTTTT. This codes for CAWRSSNQGKLFF.

The chain recombines TRBV7-3 with TRBJ1-2, with D perhaps TRBD1 (5 bases). This CDR3 contains 12 residues. Germline lookup yields CDR1 SGHTA and CDR2 FQGTGA. V lost 6 bases and J lost 8, with 13 bases in between. The chain's CDR3 is CASSPIYRGYTF. Written as DNA, the CDR3 is TGTGCCAGCAGTCCAATATACAGGGGCTACACCTTC.

V gene TRBV30 combines with J gene TRBJ2-7; D perhaps matches TRBD1 (6 bases). V was shortened by 5 bases and J by 6 bases, with 14 bases between the two germline ends. The CDR3 runs to 12 residues. CDR1 and CDR2 from the germline V gene are GTSNPN and SVGIG (reference sequence). CDR3 loop: CAWDWGPLEQYF. Written as DNA, the CDR3 is TGTGCCTGGGACTGGGGGCCCCTCGAGCAGTACTTC.

The chain employs TRBV5-1 and TRBJ2-2; D is unclear. The V and J ends lost 0 bases and 6 bases respectively, with 6 bases between them. The CDR3 runs to 13 residues. Germline CDR1 reads SGHRS; CDR2 reads YFSETQ. For the CDR3, the DNA is TGCGCCAGCAGCTTGGCGTTGGCCGGGGAGCTGTTTTTT. Translated, it gives CASSLALAGELFF.

The chain combines TRBV5-4 with TRBJ1-4; the match to TRBD1 covers 9 bases. Germline V gene data show CDR1 as SGHNT and CDR2 as YYREEE (reference sequence). CDR3 length: 15 amino acids. V dropped 1 base and J dropped 7; count of bases not matched to a gene: 5. The CDR3 coding sequence is TGTGCCAGCAGCTTGTGGGACAGGGTGGGTGAAAAACTGTTTTTT. Protein sequence: CASSLWDRVGEKLFF.

The chain employs TRBV5-1 and TRBJ2-1; D remains ambiguous. V was trimmed by 1 base and J by 3 bases, leaving 11 bases between them. The CDR3 runs 15 residues. The germline CDR1 and CDR2 sequences are SGHRS and YFSETQ. CDR3 region: CASSLRAGGYNEQFF. In nucleotides, the CDR3 is TGCGCCAGCAGCTTGAGGGCCGGCGGCTACAATGAGCAGTTCTTC.

The J gene is TRBJ2-2, the V gene TRBV9; possible D gene TRBD1, 6 bases. The CDR3 contains 14 residues. The germline CDR1 and CDR2 sequences are SGDLS and YYNGEE. The ends were cut back, 1 base at V and 7 bases at J, with 11 bases in the middle. The CDR3 is CASSVTGQSGELFF. CDR3 in DNA: TGTGCCAGCAGCGTAACTGGACAGAGCGGGGAGCTGTTTTTT. Complete variable domain (other parts from reference TRBV9 and TRBJ2-2): DSGVTQTPKHLITATGQRVTLRCSPRSGDLSVYWYQQSLDQGLQFLIQYYNGEERAKGNILERFSAQQFPDLHSELNLSSLELGDSALYFCASSVTGQSGELFFGEGSRLTVL.

V is TRBV19 and J is TRBJ2-5; tentative D call: TRBD2 (5 bases). Germline V gene sequence: CDR1 LNHDA, CDR2 SQIVND (reference sequence). The germline V and J ends were trimmed by 6 bases and 5 bases, with 10 bases remaining between them. This CDR3 comprises 12 residues. The CDR3 coding sequence is TGTGCCAGTAGAGGACTTTGGGAGACCCAGTACTTC. Translated: CASRGLWETQYF. Combining the CDR3 with reference TRBV19 and TRBJ2-5 gives the whole variable domain DGGITQSPKYLFRKEGQNVTLSCEQNLNHDAMYWYRQDPGQGLRLIYYSQIVNDFQKGDIAEGYSVSREKKESFPLTVTSAQKNPTAFYLCASRGLWETQYFGPGTRLLVL.